This T cell receptor (beta chain) is from a study of OX40 agonist ivuxolimab in advanced cancers. Turning to this clone: Antigen: not known.

Findings of the study overall: Clonal expansion from baseline to week 6 occurred in both CD4+ and CD8+ T cells.

Looked up from germline, CDR1 is SGHNT and CDR2 is YYREEE (reference sequence). Trimming took off 0 bases at V and 7 bases at J, with 20 bases between the two ends. CDR3 size: 16 residues. Clones were sequenced by immunoSEQ multiplex PCR, and TCRdb holds only the in-frame ones, with some missing. This sample carries 95,000 to 100,000 clones, under 90% of them seen once, and the ten largest clones take approximately 5.5%. This clonotype originated in an adult with an advanced solid tumor such as melanoma, head and neck, liver or kidney cancer. This specimen was CD4+ or CD8+ T cells sorted from blood, taken in a trial of the OX40 agonist ivuxolimab. J is TRBJ2-7 and V is TRBV5-4, with a weak D call TRBD2 (5 bases). CDR3 DNA: TGTGCCAGCAGCTTGGGTGGAGGAACGGCTCCTAGGGAGCAGTACTTC. Translated: CASSLGGGTAPREQYF. Full variable domain (remainder filled in from reference TRBV5-4 and TRBJ2-7): ETGVTQSPTHLIKTRGQQVTLRCSSQSGHNTVSWYQQALGQGPQFIFQYYREEENGRGNFPPRFSGLQFPNYSSELNVNALELDDSALYLCASSLGGGTAPREQYFGPGTRLTVT.